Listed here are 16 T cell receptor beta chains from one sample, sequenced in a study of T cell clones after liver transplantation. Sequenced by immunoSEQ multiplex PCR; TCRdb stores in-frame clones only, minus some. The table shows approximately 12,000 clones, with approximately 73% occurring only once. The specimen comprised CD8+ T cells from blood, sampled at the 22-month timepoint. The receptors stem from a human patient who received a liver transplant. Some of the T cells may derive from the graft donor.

The CDR3 protein is CAISSPGGYTDTQYF. The DNA for the CDR3 is TGTGCCATCAGTTCCCCCGGGGGGTACACAGATACGCAGTATTTT. The chain couples TRBV10-3 to TRBJ2-3; 7 positions agree with TRBD2. The CDR3 runs to 15 residues. Trimming removed 5 bases from V and 2 bases from J; junction bases left unmatched: 7. Germline CDR1 ENHRY, CDR2 SYGVKD.

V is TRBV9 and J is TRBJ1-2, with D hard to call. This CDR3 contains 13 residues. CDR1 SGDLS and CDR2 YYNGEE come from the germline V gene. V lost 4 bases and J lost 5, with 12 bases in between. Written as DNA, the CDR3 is TGTGCCAGCAGCTCAAACCCTCTTTATGGCTACACCTTC. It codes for CASSSNPLYGYTF.

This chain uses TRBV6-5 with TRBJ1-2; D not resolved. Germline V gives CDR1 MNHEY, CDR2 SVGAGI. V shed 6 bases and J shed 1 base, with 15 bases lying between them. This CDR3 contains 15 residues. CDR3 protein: CASSPTDHYNYGYTF. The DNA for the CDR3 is TGTGCCAGCAGCCCCACGGACCATTATAACTATGGCTACACCTTC.

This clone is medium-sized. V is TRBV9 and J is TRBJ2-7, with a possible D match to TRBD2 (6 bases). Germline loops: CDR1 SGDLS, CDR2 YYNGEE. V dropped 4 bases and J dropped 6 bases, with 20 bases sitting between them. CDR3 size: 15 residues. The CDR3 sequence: CASSPTAGRTTEQYF. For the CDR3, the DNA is TGTGCCAGCAGCCCCACCGCGGGACGGACCACCGAGCAGTACTTC.

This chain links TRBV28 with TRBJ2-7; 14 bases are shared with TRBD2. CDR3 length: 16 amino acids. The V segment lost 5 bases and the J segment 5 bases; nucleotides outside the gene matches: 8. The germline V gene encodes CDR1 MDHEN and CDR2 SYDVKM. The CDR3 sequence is CASSAGTSGRINEQYF. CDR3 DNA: TGTGCCAGCAGTGCCGGGACTAGCGGGAGAATCAACGAGCAGTACTTC.

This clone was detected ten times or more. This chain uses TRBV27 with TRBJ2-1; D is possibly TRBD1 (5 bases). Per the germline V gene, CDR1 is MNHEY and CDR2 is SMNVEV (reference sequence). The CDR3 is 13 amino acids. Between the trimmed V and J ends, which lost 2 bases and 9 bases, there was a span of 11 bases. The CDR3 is CASSLVGVGEQFF. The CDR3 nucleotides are TGTGCCAGCAGTTTAGTAGGGGTCGGTGAGCAGTTCTTC.

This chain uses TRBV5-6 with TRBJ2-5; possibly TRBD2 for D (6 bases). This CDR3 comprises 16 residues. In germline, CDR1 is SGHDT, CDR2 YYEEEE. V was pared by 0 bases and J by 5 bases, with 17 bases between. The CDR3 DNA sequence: TGTGCCAGCAGCTTGGCGGGAGCCTGGGCGAGGGAGACCCAGTACTTC. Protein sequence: CASSLAGAWARETQYF.

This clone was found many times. The CDR3 region has the DNA TGTGCCAGCAGCTCTGGGAGGGGGGCCCAGACCCAGTACTTC. Its protein is CASSSGRGAQTQYF. This chain links TRBV6-5 with TRBJ2-5; a weak D match, TRBD2 (7 bases). The length of the CDR3 is 14 residues. Looked up from germline, CDR1 is MNHEY and CDR2 is SVGAGI. Trimming cost V 6 bases and J 6 bases, with 17 bases left between them.

The CDR3 loop reads CATSRGGREVSSGNTIYF. The CDR3 nucleotides are TGTGCCACCAGCAGAGGAGGCCGGGAGGTTAGCTCTGGAAACACCATATATTTT. This chain uses TRBV15 with TRBJ1-3; D not certain. Germline CDR1 and CDR2: LNHNV and YYDKDF (reference sequence). This CDR3 comprises 18 residues. Trimming shortened V by 1 base and J by 0 bases, and 16 bases separated the two germline ends.

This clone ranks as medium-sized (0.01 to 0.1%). The CDR3 reads CASSYPGELFF. CDR3 nucleotides: TGTGCCAGCAGTTACCCCGGGGAGCTGTTTTTT. The chain recombines TRBV6-4 with TRBJ2-2; D is unclear. CDR3 length: 11 residues. In germline, CDR1 is MRHNA, CDR2 SNTAGT. V was pared by 5 bases and J by 6 bases, with 4 bases between.

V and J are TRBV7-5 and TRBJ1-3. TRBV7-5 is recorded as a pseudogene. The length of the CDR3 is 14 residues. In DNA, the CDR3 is TGTGCCAGCAGCCCCACGGAGTCTGGAAACACCATATATTTT. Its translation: CASSPTESGNTIYF.

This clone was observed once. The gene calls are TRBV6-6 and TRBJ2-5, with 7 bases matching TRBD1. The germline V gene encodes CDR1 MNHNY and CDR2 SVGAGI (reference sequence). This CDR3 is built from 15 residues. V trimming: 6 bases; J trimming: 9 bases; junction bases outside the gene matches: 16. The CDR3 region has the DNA TGTGCCAGCAGCTTCGACAGGGAGAGAGGGCGACCCCAGTACTTC. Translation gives CASSFDRERGRPQYF.

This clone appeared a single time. The CDR3 nucleotides read TGTGCCAGCAGCTTAGGACAGGGGGCCACTGAAGCTTTCTTT. The encoded protein is CASSLGQGATEAFF. The chain uses TRBV7-2 and TRBJ1-1, with TRBD1 matching over 10 bases. Per germline, CDR1 SGHTA and CDR2 FQGNSA. The CDR3 extends over 14 amino acids. Germline trimming cut 1 base from V and 4 bases from J; bases unmatched to any gene: 0.

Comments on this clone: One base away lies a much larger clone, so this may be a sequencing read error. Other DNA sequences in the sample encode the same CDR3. The CDR3, as DNA: TGTGCCAGCAGTCCCGGACAGGGCGCCTACGAGCAGTACTTC. It specifies CASSPGQGAYEQYF. V gene TRBV6-5 combines with J gene TRBJ2-7, with 8 nucleotides matching TRBD1. This CDR3 comprises 14 residues. CDR1 MNHEY and CDR2 SVGAGI come from the germline V gene. V shed 5 bases and J 2 bases; nucleotides not matched to a gene: 5.

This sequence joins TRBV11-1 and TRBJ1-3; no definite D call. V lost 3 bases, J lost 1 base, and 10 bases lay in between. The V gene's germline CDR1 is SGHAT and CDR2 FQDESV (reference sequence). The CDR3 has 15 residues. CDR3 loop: CASSFNLGSGNTIYF. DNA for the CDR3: TGTGCCAGCAGCTTTAATCTCGGGTCTGGAAACACCATATATTTT.

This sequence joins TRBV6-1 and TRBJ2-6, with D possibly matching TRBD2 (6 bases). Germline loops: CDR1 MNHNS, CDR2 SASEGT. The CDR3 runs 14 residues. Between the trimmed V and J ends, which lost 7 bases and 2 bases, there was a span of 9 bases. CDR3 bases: TGTGCCAGCATGGAGGGGCCTGGGGCCAACGTCCTGACTTTC. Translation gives CASMEGPGANVLTF.